The 14 T cell receptor beta chains below all came from one sample that was sequenced in a study of blood T cell repertoires in COVID-19. Produced via immunoSEQ multiplex PCR; TCRdb's table is partial and in-frame only. Of just under 50,000 clones in the sample, about 84% were seen once. Sequenced sample: peripheral blood. The receptors derive from a human donor in a cohort sampled during active COVID-19.

This clone was seen a handful of times. The chain links TRBV5-5 to TRBJ1-1, with D possibly TRBD1 on 5 matching bases. This CDR3 region has 14 residues. Germline CDR1 reads SGHKS; CDR2 reads YYEKEE (reference sequence). V was trimmed by 4 bases and J by 0 bases, leaving 10 bases between them. The chain's CDR3 is CASSPGGVNTEAFF. The CDR3 DNA sequence: TGTGCCAGCAGCCCGGGAGGGGTGAACACTGAAGCTTTCTTT. The whole variable domain, remainder taken from reference TRBV5-5 and TRBJ1-1, is DAGVTQSPTHLIKTRGQQVTLRCSPISGHKSVSWYQQVLGQGPQFIFQYYEKEERGRGNFPDRFSARQFPNYSSELNVNALLLGDSALYLCASSPGGVNTEAFFGQGTRLTVV.

This chain joins TRBV5-1 and TRBJ1-4, with 12 positions matching TRBD1. V shed 0 bases, J shed 7 bases, and the junction held 7 bases outside the gene matches. Germline CDR1 SGHRS, CDR2 YFSETQ. The length of the CDR3 is 17 residues. In nucleotides, the CDR3 is TGCGCCAGCAGCTTGGTGGGGACAGGGGGCGCGGGTGAAAAACTGTTTTTT. Protein: CASSLVGTGGAGEKLFF. Using reference TRBV5-1 and TRBJ1-4 for the parts outside the CDR3, the full variable domain is KAGVTQTPRYLIKTRGQQVTLSCSPISGHRSVSWYQQTPGQGLQFLFEYFSETQRNKGNFPGRFSGRQFSNSRSEMNVSTLELGDSALYLCASSLVGTGGAGEKLFFGSGTQLSVL.

V gene TRBV18 combines with J gene TRBJ1-6, with D perhaps TRBD1 (6 bases). Between the trimmed V and J ends, which lost 3 bases and 6 bases, there was a span of 12 bases. Germline lookup yields CDR1 KGHSH and CDR2 LQKENI. The CDR3 consists of 15 residues. Here the CDR3 reads CASSPTRDTNSPLHF. The CDR3 coding sequence is TGTGCCAGCTCACCTACCCGGGACACTAATTCACCCCTCCACTTT.

This chain links TRBV10-3 with TRBJ1-1, with 9 bases aligning to TRBD1. The CDR3 has 15 amino acids. Per germline, CDR1 ENHRY and CDR2 SYGVKD. V gave up 4 bases and J gave up 2 bases; unmatched junction bases: 5. In DNA form, the CDR3 reads TGTGCCATCAGTGCGTCGGACAGGGGCAACACTGAAGCTTTCTTT. Translation gives CAISASDRGNTEAFF.

The chain combines TRBV7-9 with TRBJ2-7; 7 bases fit TRBD1. V lost 4 bases, J lost 4 bases, and 4 bases stayed unmatched. Germline assignment: CDR1 SEHNR and CDR2 FQNEAQ (reference sequence). The CDR3 contains 13 residues. CDR3 coding DNA: TGTGCCAGCAGCTCGAAGGGGGCTTACGAGCAGTACTTC. It translates to CASSSKGAYEQYF.

The chain joins TRBV14 to TRBJ2-5, with D possibly being TRBD1 (6 bases). This CDR3 comprises 15 residues. Looked up from germline, CDR1 is SGHDN and CDR2 is FVKESK. The V end lost 4 bases, the J end lost 5 bases, and 17 bases lay between the germline ends. The CDR3 DNA follows: TGTGCCAGCAGCCTCATGTCAGGGGCCGGGGAGACCCAGTACTTC. Protein product: CASSLMSGAGETQYF.

The chain employs TRBV7-2 and TRBJ1-5; the D gene is possibly TRBD1 (5 bases). Looked up from germline, CDR1 is SGHTA and CDR2 is FQGNSA. This CDR3 contains 14 residues. V was trimmed by 4 bases and J by 5 bases, leaving 12 bases between them. CDR3: CASSWGGSDQPQHF. The CDR3 coding sequence is TGTGCCAGCAGCTGGGGGGGGTCGGATCAGCCCCAGCATTTT.

The chain links TRBV19 to TRBJ2-7, with D perhaps matching TRBD1 (6 bases). This CDR3 spans 11 amino acids. V lost 6 bases, J lost 6 bases, and 9 bases lay in between. Germline CDR1 and CDR2: LNHDA and SQIVND (reference sequence). CDR3: CASRLGGEQYF. CDR3 DNA: TGTGCCAGTAGATTAGGGGGCGAGCAGTACTTC.

V gene TRBV5-4 combines with J gene TRBJ2-2; D unclear. V was clipped by 2 bases and J by 1 base, with 9 bases between them. The CDR3 totals 15 residues. The germline gives CDR1 SGHNT, CDR2 YYREEE (reference sequence). The CDR3 region has the DNA TGTGCCAGCAGCTTCTCTACCCTGAACACCGGGGAGCTGTTTTTT. Translating it yields CASSFSTLNTGELFF.

This chain links TRBV6-1 with TRBJ2-7, with D tentatively TRBD2 (7 bases). Trimming took 1 base from V and 0 from J, leaving 19 bases between them. Germline V gene data show CDR1 as MNHNS and CDR2 as SASEGT. CDR3 length: 18 amino acids. CDR3 in DNA: TGTGCCAGCAGTGAAGGGGGGGGCCTTCGACGCGGCTCCTACGAGCAGTACTTC. It encodes CASSEGGGLRRGSYEQYF.

This clone showed up just once. V is TRBV6-5 and J is TRBJ2-5; D gene ambiguous. Between the trimmed V and J ends, which lost 8 bases and 3 bases, there was a span of 16 bases. Germline V CDR1 and CDR2: MNHEY, SVGAGI. The CDR3 runs to 14 residues. In DNA, the CDR3 is TGTGCCAGCGCCACGCGAGGCAGAAAAGAGACCCAGTACTTC. This encodes CASATRGRKETQYF.

This chain links TRBV30 with TRBJ1-6, with 7 nucleotides matching TRBD1. There are 14 residues in the CDR3. Trimming cost V 4 bases and J 10 bases; bases outside gene matches: 10. Germline loops: CDR1 GTSNPN, CDR2 SVGIG (reference sequence). CDR3 amino acids: CAWTSGRGWSPLHF. The CDR3 region has the DNA TGTGCCTGGACTTCCGGCAGGGGGTGGTCACCCCTCCACTTT.

V usage is TRBV7-3 and J usage is TRBJ2-5, with D possibly being TRBD2 (6 bases). Germline V gene lookup returns CDR1 SGHTA and CDR2 FQGTGA. V was pared by 1 base and J by 4 bases, with 16 bases between. The CDR3 runs 16 residues. The chain's CDR3 is CASSLMGGPQTETQYF. In nucleotides, the CDR3 is TGTGCCAGCAGCTTAATGGGGGGACCCCAAACAGAGACCCAGTACTTC.

This clone was picked up one time. The chain combines TRBV19 with TRBJ2-3, with 10 bases fitting TRBD2. Germline-derived CDR1 and CDR2 are LNHDA and SQIVND (reference sequence). Trimming at V came to 4 bases and at J to 0 bases, leaving 4 bases not matched to a gene. The CDR3 length is 16 residues. The CDR3 region is CASSTSGGGSTDTQYF. The CDR3 nucleotides are TGTGCCAGTAGTACAAGCGGGGGGGGCAGCACAGATACGCAGTATTTT. Together with reference TRBV19 and TRBJ2-3, the CDR3 gives the full variable domain: DGGITQSPKYLFRKEGQNVTLSCEQNLNHDAMYWYRQDPGQGLRLIYYSQIVNDFQKGDIAEGYSVSREKKESFPLTVTSAQKNPTAFYLCASSTSGGGSTDTQYFGPGTRLTVL.